This T cell receptor (beta chain) is from a study of beta chain features in type 1 diabetes (dated 2018 in TCRdb). Looking at the study overall: Mean age, gender distribution, total cell number and subset yield did not differ between patients and healthy donors. A total of 107,917,701 sorted cells were examined across all samples, and the number of cells per subset was strongly correlated with RNA yield. The study compared the TCRB repertoires of sorted circulating CD4+ T cell subsets in recently diagnosed type 1 diabetes patients with those in matched healthy donors. Whereas all 28 donors provided naive and central memory subsets, regulatory and stem cell-like memory subsets were isolated from just 8 patients and about 8 healthy donors. Broader findings and caveats from the paper: Because cDNA was sequenced instead of genomic DNA, activated cells with high expression could be over-represented, although the groups did not differ in activation or CD3 levels. A moderate but significant shortening of TCRB CDR3 length was observed in type 1 diabetes patients in all four CD4+ subsets. PCR might favor shorter templates, but patient and control samples were amplified and corrected together, so any skew would affect both groups equally. Naive, central memory and regulatory TCRB repertoires appeared more similar among patients than among healthy donors. Fewer insertions and more nucleotide deletions at VDJ recombination sites were observed in patients with type 1 diabetes, implying thymic rearrangement abnormalities. Only small numbers of individuals were included in the HLA sub-analyses, which left unresolved whether HLA type had any influence on TCRB rearrangement.

The germline V gene encodes CDR1 SGHRS and CDR2 YFSETQ. V and J are truncated by 0 bases and 0 bases respectively, leaving an intervening sequence of 9 bases. Taken from cysteine to phenylalanine, the CDR3 has 15 residues. The retained sequence is limited to the CDR3, 45 bases, with the frame set at the first base. The High Capacity cDNA Reverse Transcription Kit was used to reverse transcribe all of the isolated RNA, meaning that expressed TCRB transcripts were what got sequenced. Deep immunoSEQ sequencing was performed on naive, central memory and regulatory T cell samples, with an average of roughly 3.3 million total reads per sample. Sorted cells were lysed in RLT buffer, and RNA was extracted using DNase-treated RNeasy Micro or Mini kits according to cell number. To prevent cross-contamination, every cell subset was processed on its own, while patient and healthy donor samples were processed together. The immunoSEQ multiplex PCR was used to amplify TCRB sequences from cDNA, yielding 87-bp fragments that span the CDR3 region. Sequencing of the amplicons was performed on the Illumina HiSeq platform. In the source study's methods: PCR bias was corrected computationally using synthetic template baselines, and reads within Hamming distance 2 were collapsed, with unmergeable singletons discarded. Reads were aligned to IMGT to assign V, D and J genes, CDR3 length, and insertions or deletions at six rearrangement sites. Clonotype counts were normalized to sorted cell number within each subset before computing true diversity and Gini coefficients with the tcR R package. The overlap coefficient, calculated on TCRB nucleotide sequences, was used to measure repertoire sharing. Out-of-frame TCRB sequences from naive cells were analyzed as a proxy for the pre-selection repertoire. This is the immuneACCESS table as TCRdb keeps it, with only in-frame sequences that have V and J called. A part of the clones is gone; compared with another copy, unresolved V genes explain less than half, and the rest is unexplained. V and J calls plus clone size are reproduced from that table; the DNA served to infer D and trimming. Within this sample are under 900,000 clones, with roughly 16% of them counted one time only. The top ten clones comprise 0.023% of the sample.

For this clone: The clone's antigen remains unknown. No clone much larger than this one lies a single base away; base qualities are absent.

Each donor gave one peripheral blood draw, about 110 mL on average, collected into heparinised tubes. Naive, central memory, regulatory and stem cell-like memory CD4+ T cells were sorted on a BD FACSAria II using a panel including CD45RO, CCR7, CD25, CD127, CD95 and CD27. Every sorted population had a purity above 95%. PBMCs were separated immediately by Lymphoprep density gradient centrifugation and were stained directly, without being cultured. So that batch effects would be minimized, each experiment stained and sorted samples in pairs, pairing one healthy donor with one patient. The sample comprised naive CD4+ T cells from blood. The label giving this sample's cell subset or site can be read as: true naive CD4+ T cells. This receptor was identified in a woman under 30 in good health. This receptor chain uses TRBV5-1 and TRBJ2-5, with the D gene uncertain. The DNA reads TGCGCCAGCAGCTTGGCCGTGGGTTACCAAGAGACCCAGTACTTC. It translates as CASSLAVGYQETQYF.